This T cell receptor beta chain came from a study of cytomegalovirus exposure and HLA in healthy donors. Study observations and caveats: Investigators reported about 160 TCR beta chains as tied to cytomegalovirus. Highly shared variants forming one cluster were likely a sequencing artifact. In a later analysis, compared with equally common non-associated chains, HLA-associated beta chains were more expanded.

From germline, CDR1 is SEHNR and CDR2 FQNEAQ (reference sequence). This CDR3 comprises 18 residues. This clone was picked up a small number of times. Its antigen is not known. The junction does not match germline at one end; this may be a read error. The PCR contained 60 Vbeta and 13 Jbeta primers. Under the authors' procedure: Roughly 12 million of tens of millions of unique TCR beta chains were shared, per a later count. Sequenced by immunoSEQ multiplex PCR; TCRdb stores in-frame clones only, minus some. The DNA was the basis for D and trimming; V, J and clone size are from that table. Of around 97,000 clones in the sample, 60% to 85% were seen once.

The TCR sequence derives from a man aged 50 to 59 in good health and CMV-seropositive. This chain links TRBV7-9 with TRBJ2-3; TRBD2 aligns across 9 bases. Sequencing was done on a sample of PBMCs. The CDR3 coding sequence is TGTTCCAGCAGCTTAGACGGTAGCGGGAGACAACTCACAGATACGCAGTATTTT. This translates into CSSSLDGSGRQLTDTQYF.